Listed here is a single TCR beta chain. No antigen is known for it. In TCRdb, the 5' RACE reads were re-called with MiXCR into one record per CDR3 protein. The repertoire holds over 600,000 distinct CDR3 sequences, with 21% as singletons. These data come from a study of identical twins. The study's findings and limits: Interpretation of the results relied on cross-sectional statistical analysis and not on following the same donors.

The CDR3 loop spans 15 amino acids. Germline-derived CDR1 and CDR2 are SGHAT and FQNNGV. Trimming left V 1 base short and J 5 bases short, with 15 bases between. In addition, the sample was reused for a study of T cells expressing NK-cell markers. As that study records: Among the eight sequenced donors, seven tested HCMV-seropositive and one tested seronegative. The CD3+CD56-NKG2C+ fraction was also led by these clonotypes in a handful of donors.

The sample comprised PBMCs. The sequence came from a woman aged 18-29 years in good health. The chain recombines TRBV11-2 with TRBJ2-7; the D gene is possibly TRBD1 (5 bases). CDR3 protein: CASSLVGARADEQYF. The CDR3 region has the DNA TGTGCCAGCAGCTTAGTAGGGGCCAGGGCAGACGAGCAGTACTTC. Filled out from reference TRBV11-2 and TRBJ2-7, the complete variable domain reads EAGVAQSPRYKIIEKRQSVAFWCNPISGHATLYWYQQILGQGPKLLIQFQNNGVVDDSQLPKDRFSAERLKGVDSTLKIQPAKLEDSAVYLCASSLVGARADEQYFGPGTRLTVT.